The 28 T cell receptor beta chains listed next were all sequenced from one sample in a study of identical twins (dated by TCRdb to the mid-2010s). Preparation of the library involved 5' RACE. Sequenced using an Illumina HiSeq 2000. Using fastp at Q25 and MiXCR, TCRdb reprocessed the public reads and kept productive beta chains. When rows share a CDR3 protein, they turn into one entry using the most common DNA and genes. Here the sample has 200,000 to 250,000 distinct CDR3 sequences; 10% to 15% occur a single time. Of the sample, about 4% is held by the ten largest clones. These same records also appear under a second study, on yellow fever vaccine responses in identical twins.

Material for sequencing was memory (CD45RO+) T cells sorted from blood. In the paper's terms, the cell subset or site label means: CD45RO+ enriched T cells. Receptors were obtained from a woman aged 18-30 years in good health.

V usage is TRBV4-2 and J usage is TRBJ2-3; 10 bases fit TRBD2. Losses at the gene ends were 4 bases for V and 2 bases for J; bases not matched to a gene: 12. The CDR3 spans 18 residues. Per germline, CDR1 LGHNA and CDR2 YNFKEQ. Written as DNA, the CDR3 is TGTGCCAGCAGCCCCTCTGAACTAGCGGGGACGTTCACAGATACGCAGTATTTT. Protein sequence: CASSPSELAGTFTDTQYF.

The CDR3 loop is CASSHLQGNEQFF. As DNA, the CDR3 is TGCGCCAGCAGCCACCTACAAGGCAATGAGCAGTTCTTC. The rearrangement joins TRBV5-1 to TRBJ2-1; D ambiguous. The CDR3 runs to 13 residues. Trimming shortened V by 4 bases and J by 6 bases, and 11 bases separated the two germline ends. CDR1 SGHRS and CDR2 YFSETQ come from the germline V gene. Supplemented by reference TRBV5-1 and TRBJ2-1, the full variable domain reads KAGVTQTPRYLIKTRGQQVTLSCSPISGHRSVSWYQQTPGQGLQFLFEYFSETQRNKGNFPGRFSGRQFSNSRSEMNVSTLELGDSALYLCASSHLQGNEQFFGPGTRLTVL.

This clonotype was found many times. The V call is TRBV29-1, the J call TRBJ2-7, with 8 bases aligning to TRBD1. V lost 7 bases, J lost 6 bases, and 5 bases stayed unmatched. The V gene's germline CDR1 is SQVTM and CDR2 ANQGSEA. The CDR3 length is 11 residues. The CDR3 spells CSAIRGREQYF. CDR3 nucleotides: TGCAGCGCTATCAGGGGGCGCGAGCAGTACTTC.

V and J are TRBV18 and TRBJ2-1; the match to TRBD1 covers 7 bases. Unmatched junction bases numbered 12, after V lost 2 bases and J lost 8 bases. CDR1 KGHSH and CDR2 LQKENI come from the germline V gene. CDR3 size: 16 residues. The CDR3 loop reads CASSPRWSGGSDEQFF. DNA for the CDR3: TGTGCCAGCTCACCAAGGTGGTCAGGGGGTTCGGATGAGCAGTTCTTC.

The J gene is TRBJ2-7, the V gene TRBV29-1; 9 nucleotides agree with TRBD1. The CDR3 contains 15 residues. Germline trimming cut 7 bases from V and 2 bases from J; bases unmatched to any gene: 12. Germline V gene sequence: CDR1 SQVTM, CDR2 ANQGSEA. CDR3 amino acids: CSAREQGAYTYEQYF. DNA for the CDR3: TGCAGCGCCCGAGAACAGGGGGCATACACCTACGAGCAGTACTTC.

This clonotype was picked up a small number of times. The DNA of the CDR3 is TGCAGTGCTAGAGACCCGTCAAGGGACACGCAGTATTTT. Amino acid sequence: CSARDPSRDTQYF. The chain recombines TRBV20-1 with TRBJ2-3; D could derive from TRBD1 or TRBD2 (5 bases each). Germline V lookup: CDR1 DFQATT, CDR2 SNEGSKA (reference sequence). V lost 0 bases, J lost 9 bases, and 13 bases lay in between. The CDR3 sequence is 13 residues long.

This chain connects TRBV20-1 to TRBJ1-3; D remains ambiguous. Germline CDR1 is DFQATT and CDR2 is SNEGSKA (reference sequence). The CDR3 is 15 amino acids. V lost 0 bases, J lost 0 bases, and 9 bases lay in between. The CDR3 DNA reads as TGCAGTGCTAGAGATCTCCGGATCTCTGGAAACACCATATATTTT. Translating it yields CSARDLRISGNTIYF.

The rearrangement joins TRBV6-1 to TRBJ2-7, with D possibly TRBD1 on 5 matching bases. Trimming shortened V by 2 bases and J by 5 bases, and 7 bases separated the two germline ends. Germline CDR1 reads MNHNS; CDR2 reads SASEGT. There are 12 residues in the CDR3. The CDR3 protein is CASSERTHEQYF. DNA for the CDR3: TGTGCCAGCAGTGAACGGACACACGAGCAGTACTTC.

This clonotype was picked up many times. The chain joins TRBV9 to TRBJ2-7, with D possibly TRBD1 on 6 matching bases. Germline values: CDR1 SGDLS, CDR2 YYNGEE. This CDR3 is 15 amino acids long. V was pared by 0 bases and J by 4 bases, with 14 bases between. CDR3 in amino acids: CASSVGMAGVYEQYF. As DNA, the CDR3 is TGTGCCAGCAGCGTAGGAATGGCAGGGGTTTACGAGCAGTACTTC.

The rearrangement uses TRBV11-3 and TRBJ2-1, with TRBD2 identical over 10 bases. CDR1 and CDR2 from the germline V gene are SGHNT and YENEEA. The CDR3 spans 16 residues. The trim removed 2 bases at V and 6 bases at J, leaving 7 bases unmatched. DNA for the CDR3: TGTGCCAGCAGCTTATCCACAAGCGGGGGGGCCAATGAGCAGTTCTTC. It encodes CASSLSTSGGANEQFF.

The sample holds a few counts of this clonotype. This chain uses TRBV6-1 with TRBJ1-2, with D possibly matching TRBD1 (6 bases). V lost 5 bases to trimming and J lost 8 bases, with 27 bases between them. This CDR3 comprises 17 residues. CDR1 is MNHNS and CDR2 is SASEGT in the germline V gene. The CDR3 loop reads CASSPSWSRTAAVGYTF. The CDR3 DNA is TGTGCCAGCAGTCCCAGTTGGTCCCGGACAGCGGCGGTAGGCTACACCTTC.

This clonotype was recorded many times. The rearrangement joins TRBV25-1 to TRBJ2-3, with D possibly called TRBD1 or TRBD2 (5 bases each). Trimming stripped 4 bases from V and 12 bases from J, with 20 bases between. Germline V CDR1 and CDR2: MGHDK, SYGVNS. This CDR3 region has 14 residues. CDR3 sequence reads: CASSGFRDRPSQYF. In DNA, the CDR3 is TGTGCCAGCAGTGGCTTCCGGGACCGCCCTTCACAGTATTTT.

The table lists this clonotype with a few counts. The V gene is TRBV6-2 or TRBV6-3, the J gene TRBJ2-1; 12 bases line up with TRBD2. The germline V gene encodes CDR1 MNHEY and CDR2 SVGEGT. The CDR3 loop spans 18 amino acids. The V segment lost 4 bases and the J segment 2 bases; nucleotides outside the gene matches: 9. For the CDR3, the DNA is TGTGCCAGCAGTTCCAGACTAGCGGGAGAAAGGGCCTACAATGAGCAGTTCTTC. It specifies CASSSRLAGERAYNEQFF.

This clonotype was seen more than once but under ten times. The rearrangement links TRBV7-2 to TRBJ1-1, with D perhaps TRBD1 (5 bases). Germline V gives CDR1 SGHTA, CDR2 FQGNSA. There are 13 residues in the CDR3. The germline V and J ends were trimmed by 5 bases and 5 bases, with 12 bases remaining between them. The CDR3 reads CASSPQRGTEAFF. The CDR3 coding sequence is TGTGCCAGCAGCCCTCAGAGGGGAACTGAAGCTTTCTTT.

CDR3 nucleotide sequence: TGTGCCAGCAGCCACAGGGGGGGCACTGAAGCTTTCTTT. It yields the protein CASSHRGGTEAFF. The rearrangement joins TRBV3-1 to TRBJ1-1; TRBD1 agrees at 7 bases. The germline V gene has CDR1 LGHDT and CDR2 YNNKEL (reference sequence). The CDR3 is made up of 13 amino acids. V gave up 3 bases and J gave up 4 bases; unmatched junction bases: 2.

This clonotype was found many times. This chain uses TRBV12-3 or TRBV12-4 with TRBJ2-1; possible D gene TRBD2, 6 bases. V lost 3 bases and J 3 bases, leaving 12 bases between the germline ends. This CDR3 contains 15 residues. CDR3: CASSLVSGNYNEQFF. In nucleotides, the CDR3 is TGTGCCAGCAGTTTGGTTAGCGGCAACTACAATGAGCAGTTCTTC.

The chain uses TRBV3-1 and TRBJ2-7; D call uncertain. CDR1 LGHDT and CDR2 YNNKEL come from the germline V gene (reference sequence). Trimming took off 1 base at V and 2 bases at J, with 9 bases between the two ends. The CDR3 is 14 residues long. The CDR3 DNA reads as TGTGCCAGCAGCCAAGGGATCGGCCCCTACGAGCAGTACTTC. Its translation: CASSQGIGPYEQYF.

This clonotype occurred many times. The gene calls are TRBV6-5 and TRBJ2-7, with D unclear. V lost 0 bases to trimming and J lost 0 bases, with 6 bases between them. The CDR3 runs 14 residues. The V gene's germline CDR1 is MNHEY and CDR2 SVGAGI. The CDR3 spells CASSYSTNSYEQYF. In nucleotides, the CDR3 is TGTGCCAGCAGTTACTCGACAAACTCCTACGAGCAGTACTTC.

CDR3 sequence reads: CASSHRGRSSYNEQFF. The CDR3 DNA reads TGTGCCAGCAGCCACAGGGGGAGAAGCTCCTACAATGAGCAGTTCTTC. The chain links TRBV11-2 to TRBJ2-1; TRBD1 aligns across 8 bases. The CDR3 is made up of 16 amino acids. Germline assignment: CDR1 SGHAT and CDR2 FQNNGV. The trim removed 5 bases at V and 0 bases at J, leaving 6 bases unmatched.

The chain couples TRBV5-5 to TRBJ1-1, with 7 bases fitting TRBD1. CDR3 length: 14 amino acids. V was clipped by 4 bases and J by 3 bases; unmatched bases: 6. CDR1 and CDR2 (germline): SGHKS, YYEKEE (reference sequence). The CDR3 is CASSKGTAYTEAFF. For the CDR3, the DNA is TGTGCCAGCAGCAAAGGGACAGCCTACACTGAAGCTTTCTTT.

This clonotype appeared a few times. CDR3 region: CASRQHYEQYF. The CDR3 DNA reads TGTGCCAGCAGACAGCACTACGAGCAGTACTTC. This rearrangement joins TRBV6-6 to TRBJ2-7; D not resolved. Looked up from germline, CDR1 is MNHNY and CDR2 is SVGAGI (reference sequence). The ends were cut back, 6 bases at V and 3 bases at J, with 6 bases in the middle. This CDR3 contains 11 residues.

This clonotype was seen a few times. CDR3 coding DNA: TGTGCCAGCAGCCCCAAGACCTACGAGCAGTACTTC. Translation: CASSPKTYEQYF. The chain has TRBV7-9 and TRBJ2-7; D is uncertain. Germline V gene sequence: CDR1 SEHNR, CDR2 FQNEAQ (reference sequence). The CDR3 is 12 amino acids. With 5 bases removed from V and 2 bases from J, the gap between germline ends came to 7 bases.

This clonotype was picked up a small number of times. The rearrangement uses TRBV3-1 and TRBJ2-2; D ambiguous. Germline V gene sequence: CDR1 LGHDT, CDR2 YNNKEL (reference sequence). The CDR3 has 12 residues. Deletions cut 11 bases from V and 4 bases from J, with 11 bases between. The CDR3, as DNA: TGTGCCTCTAGAAGTAGCACCGGGGAGCTGTTTTTT. The encoded protein is CASRSSTGELFF. The full variable domain, in which reference TRBV3-1 and TRBJ2-2 provide the parts outside the CDR3, is DTAVSQTPKYLVTQMGNDKSIKCEQNLGHDTMYWYKQDSKKFLKIMFSYNNKELIINETVPNRFSPKSPDKAHLNLHINSLELGDSAVYFCASRSSTGELFFGEGSRLTVL.

The chain carries TRBV18 and TRBJ2-7, with 11 bases fitting TRBD1. The CDR3 sequence is 16 residues long. Germline values: CDR1 KGHSH, CDR2 LQKENI. The junction had 5 bases not matched to a gene; V was cut back by 3 bases and J by 1 base. The DNA for the CDR3 is TGTGCCAGCTCACCCTCCGGGACAGGGGGTTCCTACGAGCAGTACTTC. This sequence encodes CASSPSGTGGSYEQYF.

The chain links TRBV6-1 to TRBJ2-1; D possibly corresponds to TRBD1 (6 bases). V gave up 6 bases and J gave up 5 bases, with 20 bases separating them. The CDR3 is made up of 16 amino acids. Germline values: CDR1 MNHNS, CDR2 SASEGT. Here the CDR3 reads CASSPLPTGPHNEQFF. The CDR3 region has the DNA TGTGCCAGCAGCCCCCTCCCTACAGGGCCCCACAATGAGCAGTTCTTC.

In this sample, this clonotype turned up many times. The CDR3 reads CASSGGDREDTDTQYF. The CDR3 region has the DNA TGTGCCAGCAGTGGGGGGGACAGGGAAGACACAGATACGCAGTATTTT. V is TRBV12-3 or TRBV12-4 and J is TRBJ2-3; 9 positions match TRBD1. This CDR3 comprises 16 residues. V was pared by 5 bases and J by 2 bases, with 8 bases of the junction left unmatched.

This clonotype was observed a handful of times. The rearrangement links TRBV7-9 to TRBJ2-3; D remains ambiguous. V lost 1 base and J lost 6, with 8 bases in between. The CDR3 extends over 13 amino acids. Germline V lookup: CDR1 SEHNR, CDR2 FQNEAQ (reference sequence). This CDR3 is CASSLGTPDTQYF. Here the CDR3 DNA reads TGTGCCAGCAGCTTAGGAACCCCGGATACGCAGTATTTT. Looking up the rest from reference TRBV7-9 and TRBJ2-3 gives the full variable domain: DTGVSQNPRHKITKRGQNVTFRCDPISEHNRLYWYRQTLGQGPEFLTYFQNEAQLEKSRLLSDRFSAERPKGSFSTLEIQRTEQGDSAMYLCASSLGTPDTQYFGPGTRLTVL.

This clonotype appeared many times. The chain uses TRBV7-9 and TRBJ2-2, with D possibly matching TRBD1 (6 bases). The CDR3 extends over 15 amino acids. V shed 1 base and J shed 7 bases, with 13 bases lying between them. Germline V gene lookup returns CDR1 SEHNR and CDR2 FQNEAQ (reference sequence). CDR3 amino acids: CASSLEQTGRGELFF. In DNA form, the CDR3 reads TGTGCCAGCAGCTTAGAACAGACAGGTCGCGGGGAGCTGTTTTTT.